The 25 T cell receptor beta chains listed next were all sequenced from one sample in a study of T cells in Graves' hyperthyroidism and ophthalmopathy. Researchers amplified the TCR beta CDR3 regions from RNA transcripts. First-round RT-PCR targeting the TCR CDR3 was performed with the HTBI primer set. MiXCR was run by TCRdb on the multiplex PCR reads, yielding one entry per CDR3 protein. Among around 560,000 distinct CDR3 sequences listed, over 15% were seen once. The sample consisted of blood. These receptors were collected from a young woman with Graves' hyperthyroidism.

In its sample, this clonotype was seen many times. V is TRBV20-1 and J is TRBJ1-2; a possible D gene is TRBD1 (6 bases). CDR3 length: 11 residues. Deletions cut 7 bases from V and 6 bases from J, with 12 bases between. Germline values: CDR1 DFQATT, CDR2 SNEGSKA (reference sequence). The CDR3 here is CSGRQGHGYTF. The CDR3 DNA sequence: TGCAGTGGGCGGCAGGGGCATGGCTACACCTTC.

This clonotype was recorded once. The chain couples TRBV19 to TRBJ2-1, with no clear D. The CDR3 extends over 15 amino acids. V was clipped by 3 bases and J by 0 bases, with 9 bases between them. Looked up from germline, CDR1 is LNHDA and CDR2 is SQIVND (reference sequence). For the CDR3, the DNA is TGTGCCAGTAGTATGGACCAAAGCTCCTACAATGAGCAGTTCTTC. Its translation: CASSMDQSSYNEQFF.

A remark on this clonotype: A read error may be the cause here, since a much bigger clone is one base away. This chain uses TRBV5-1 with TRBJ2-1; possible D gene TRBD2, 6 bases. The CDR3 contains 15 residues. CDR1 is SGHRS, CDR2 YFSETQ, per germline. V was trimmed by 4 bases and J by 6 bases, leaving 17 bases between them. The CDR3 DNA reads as TGCGCCAGCAGCAGGGGACGGGGGATTGGCAATGAGCAGTTCTTC. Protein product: CASSRGRGIGNEQFF.

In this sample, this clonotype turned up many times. This CDR3 reads CASGSAQSDRGNIQYF. As DNA, the CDR3 is TGTGCTAGTGGTTCAGCACAATCGGACAGGGGGAACATTCAGTACTTC. J is TRBJ2-4 and V is TRBV12-5; TRBD1 aligns across 10 bases. Looked up from germline, CDR1 is LGHNT and CDR2 is FRNRAP. Trimming removed 4 bases from V and 7 bases from J; junction bases left unmatched: 10. The CDR3 length is 16 residues.

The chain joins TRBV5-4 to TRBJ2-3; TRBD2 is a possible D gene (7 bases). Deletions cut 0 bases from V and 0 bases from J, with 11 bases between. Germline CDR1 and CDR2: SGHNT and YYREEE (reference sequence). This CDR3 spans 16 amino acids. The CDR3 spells CASSLGGGASTDTQYF. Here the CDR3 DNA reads TGTGCCAGCAGCTTGGGAGGGGGGGCGAGCACAGATACGCAGTATTTT.

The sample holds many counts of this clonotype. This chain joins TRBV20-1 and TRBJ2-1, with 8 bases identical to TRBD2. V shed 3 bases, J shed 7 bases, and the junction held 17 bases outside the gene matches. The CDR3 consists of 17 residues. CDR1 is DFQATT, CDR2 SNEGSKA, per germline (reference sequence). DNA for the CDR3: TGCAGTGCTAGCCGTCGAGTTTCCGGGACTAGTAGGAATGAGCAGTTCTTC. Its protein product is CSASRRVSGTSRNEQFF.

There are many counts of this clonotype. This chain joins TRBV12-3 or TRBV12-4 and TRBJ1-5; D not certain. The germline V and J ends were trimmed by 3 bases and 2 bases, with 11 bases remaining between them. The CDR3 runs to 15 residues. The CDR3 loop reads CASSFTGYGNQPQHF. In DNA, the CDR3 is TGTGCCAGCAGTTTCACGGGGTATGGCAATCAGCCCCAGCATTTT.

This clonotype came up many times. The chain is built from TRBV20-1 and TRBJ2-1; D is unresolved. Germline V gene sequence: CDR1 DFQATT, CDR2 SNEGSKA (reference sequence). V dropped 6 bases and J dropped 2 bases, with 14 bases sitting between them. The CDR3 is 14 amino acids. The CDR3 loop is CSATPQVPYNEQFF. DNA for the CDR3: TGCAGTGCCACTCCCCAGGTCCCCTACAATGAGCAGTTCTTC.

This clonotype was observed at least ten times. The CDR3 reads CASSHPDTQYF. The CDR3 DNA follows: TGTGCCAGCAGCCACCCAGATACGCAGTATTTT. V gene TRBV12-3 or TRBV12-4 combines with J gene TRBJ2-3, with D uncertain. The CDR3 is made up of 11 amino acids. V shed 6 bases and J shed 4 bases, with 5 bases lying between them.

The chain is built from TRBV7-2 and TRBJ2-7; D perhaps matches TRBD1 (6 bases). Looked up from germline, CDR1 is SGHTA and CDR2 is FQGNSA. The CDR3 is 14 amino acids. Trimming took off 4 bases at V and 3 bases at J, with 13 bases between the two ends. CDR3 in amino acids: CASSSLTTGYEQYF. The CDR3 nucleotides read TGTGCCAGCAGCTCTTTAACGACAGGCTACGAGCAGTACTTC. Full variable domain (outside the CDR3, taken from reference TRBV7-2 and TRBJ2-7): GAGVSQSPSNKVTEKGKDVELRCDPISGHTALYWYRQSLGQGLEFLIYFQGNSAPDKSGLPSDRFSAERTGGSVSTLTIQRTQQEDSAVYLCASSSLTTGYEQYFGPGTRLTVT.

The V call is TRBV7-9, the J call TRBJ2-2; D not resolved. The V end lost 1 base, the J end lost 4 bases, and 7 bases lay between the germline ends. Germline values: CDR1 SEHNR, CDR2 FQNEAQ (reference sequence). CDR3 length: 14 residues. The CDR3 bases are TGTGCCAGCAGCTTAGTCCTCAGCACCGGGGAGCTGTTTTTT. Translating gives CASSLVLSTGELFF.

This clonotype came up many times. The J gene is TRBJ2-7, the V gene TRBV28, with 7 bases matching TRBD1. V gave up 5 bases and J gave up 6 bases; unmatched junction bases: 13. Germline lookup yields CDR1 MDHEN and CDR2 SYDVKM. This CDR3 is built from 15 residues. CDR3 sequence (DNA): TGTGCCAGCAGTCCACCGGACAGGCTTCTCAGCGAGCAGTACTTC. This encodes CASSPPDRLLSEQYF.

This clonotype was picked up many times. This chain's CDR3 is CASSPPSPAYEQYF. CDR3 bases: TGTGCCAGCTCACCACCTTCCCCGGCCTACGAGCAGTACTTC. The rearrangement links TRBV18 to TRBJ2-7; D is unresolved. CDR3 size: 14 residues. V gave up 0 bases and J gave up 2 bases, with 8 bases separating them. The V gene's germline CDR1 is KGHSH and CDR2 LQKENI.

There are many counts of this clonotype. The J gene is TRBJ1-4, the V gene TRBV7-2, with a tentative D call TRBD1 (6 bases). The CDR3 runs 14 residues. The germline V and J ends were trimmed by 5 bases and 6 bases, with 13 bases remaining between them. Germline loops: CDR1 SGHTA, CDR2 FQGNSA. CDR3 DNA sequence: TGTGCCAGCAGCGCGGACAGAATGTATGAAAAACTGTTTTTT. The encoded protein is CASSADRMYEKLFF.

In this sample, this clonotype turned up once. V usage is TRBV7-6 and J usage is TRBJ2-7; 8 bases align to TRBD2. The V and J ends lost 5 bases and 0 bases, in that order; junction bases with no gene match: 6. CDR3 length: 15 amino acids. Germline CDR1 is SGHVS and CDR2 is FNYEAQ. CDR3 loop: CASSAGGGRSYEQYF. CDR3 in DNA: TGTGCCAGCAGCGCCGGGGGGGGACGCTCCTACGAGCAGTACTTC. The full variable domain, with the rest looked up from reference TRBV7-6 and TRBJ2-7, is GAGVSQSPRYKVTKRGQDVALRCDPISGHVSLYWYRQALGQGPEFLTYFNYEAQQDKSGLPNDRFSAERPEGSISTLTIQRTEQRDSAMYRCASSAGGGRSYEQYFGPGTRLTVT.

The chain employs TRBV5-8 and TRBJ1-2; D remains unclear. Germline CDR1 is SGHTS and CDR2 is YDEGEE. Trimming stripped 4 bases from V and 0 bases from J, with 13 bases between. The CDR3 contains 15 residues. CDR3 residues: CASSPQADTNYGYTF. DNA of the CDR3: TGTGCCAGCAGCCCGCAGGCTGATACTAACTATGGCTACACCTTC. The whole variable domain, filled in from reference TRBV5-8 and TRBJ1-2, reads EAGVTQSPTHLIKTRGQQATLRCSPISGHTSVYWYQQALGLGLQFLLWYDEGEERNRGNFPPRFSGRQFPNYSSELNVNALELEDSALYLCASSPQADTNYGYTFGSGTRLTVV.

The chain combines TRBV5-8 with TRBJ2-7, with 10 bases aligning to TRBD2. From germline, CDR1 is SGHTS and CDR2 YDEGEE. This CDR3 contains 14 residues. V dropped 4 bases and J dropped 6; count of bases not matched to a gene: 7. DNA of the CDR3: TGTGCCAGCAGCCCCGGGACTAGCGTGGGCGAGCAGTACTTC. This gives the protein CASSPGTSVGEQYF.

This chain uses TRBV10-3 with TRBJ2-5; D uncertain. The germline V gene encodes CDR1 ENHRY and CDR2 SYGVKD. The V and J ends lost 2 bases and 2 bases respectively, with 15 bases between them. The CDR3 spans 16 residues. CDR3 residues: CAISEIDTFLQETQYF. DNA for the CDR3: TGTGCCATCAGTGAGATAGACACGTTCCTTCAAGAGACCCAGTACTTC.

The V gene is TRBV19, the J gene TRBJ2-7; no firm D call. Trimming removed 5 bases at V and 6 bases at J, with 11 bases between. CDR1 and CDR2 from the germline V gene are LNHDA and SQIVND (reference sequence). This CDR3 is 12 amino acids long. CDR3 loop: CASSAPSREQYF. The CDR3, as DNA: TGTGCCAGTAGTGCTCCTTCCCGCGAGCAGTACTTC. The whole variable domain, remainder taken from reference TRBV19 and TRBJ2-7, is DGGITQSPKYLFRKEGQNVTLSCEQNLNHDAMYWYRQDPGQGLRLIYYSQIVNDFQKGDIAEGYSVSREKKESFPLTVTSAQKNPTAFYLCASSAPSREQYFGPGTRLTVT.

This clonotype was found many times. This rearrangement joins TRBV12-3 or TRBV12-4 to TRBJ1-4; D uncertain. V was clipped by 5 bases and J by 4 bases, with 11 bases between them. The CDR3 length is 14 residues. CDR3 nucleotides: TGTGCCAGCAGTCGGACGGACTTTAATGAAAAACTGTTTTTT. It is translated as CASSRTDFNEKLFF.

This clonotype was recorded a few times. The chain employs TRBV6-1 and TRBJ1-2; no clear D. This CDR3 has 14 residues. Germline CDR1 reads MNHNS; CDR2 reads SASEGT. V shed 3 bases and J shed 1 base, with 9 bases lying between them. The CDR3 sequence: CASSDIGLNYGYTF. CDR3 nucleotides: TGTGCCAGCAGTGATATAGGGCTTAACTATGGCTACACCTTC.

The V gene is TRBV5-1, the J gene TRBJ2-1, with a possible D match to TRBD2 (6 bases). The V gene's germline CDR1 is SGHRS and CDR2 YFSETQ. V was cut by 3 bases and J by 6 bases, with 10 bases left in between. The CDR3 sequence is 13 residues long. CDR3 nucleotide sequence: TGCGCCAGCAGCTATGGGACTTCCAATGAGCAGTTCTTC. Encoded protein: CASSYGTSNEQFF.

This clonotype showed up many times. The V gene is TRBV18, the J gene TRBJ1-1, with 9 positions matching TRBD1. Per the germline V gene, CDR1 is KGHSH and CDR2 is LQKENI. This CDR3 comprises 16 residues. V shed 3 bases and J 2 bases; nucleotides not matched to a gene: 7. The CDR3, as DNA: TGTGCCAGCTCACCCGAACAGGGGGCAGCAAACACTGAAGCTTTCTTT. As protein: CASSPEQGAANTEAFF.

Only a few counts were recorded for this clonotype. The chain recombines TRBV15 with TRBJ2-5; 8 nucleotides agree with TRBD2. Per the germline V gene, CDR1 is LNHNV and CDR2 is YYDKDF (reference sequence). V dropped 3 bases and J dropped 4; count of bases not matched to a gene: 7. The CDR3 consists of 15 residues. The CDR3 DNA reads TGTGCCACCAGCAGTCCAAGCGGGAGAGGAGAGACCCAGTACTTC. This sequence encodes CATSSPSGRGETQYF.

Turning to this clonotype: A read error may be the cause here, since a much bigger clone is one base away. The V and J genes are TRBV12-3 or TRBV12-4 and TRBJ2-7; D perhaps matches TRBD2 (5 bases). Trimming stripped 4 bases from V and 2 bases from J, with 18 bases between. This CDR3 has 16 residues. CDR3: CASSSALLGEPYEQYF. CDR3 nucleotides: TGTGCCAGCAGTTCAGCGCTCCTCGGGGAACCCTACGAGCAGTACTTC.